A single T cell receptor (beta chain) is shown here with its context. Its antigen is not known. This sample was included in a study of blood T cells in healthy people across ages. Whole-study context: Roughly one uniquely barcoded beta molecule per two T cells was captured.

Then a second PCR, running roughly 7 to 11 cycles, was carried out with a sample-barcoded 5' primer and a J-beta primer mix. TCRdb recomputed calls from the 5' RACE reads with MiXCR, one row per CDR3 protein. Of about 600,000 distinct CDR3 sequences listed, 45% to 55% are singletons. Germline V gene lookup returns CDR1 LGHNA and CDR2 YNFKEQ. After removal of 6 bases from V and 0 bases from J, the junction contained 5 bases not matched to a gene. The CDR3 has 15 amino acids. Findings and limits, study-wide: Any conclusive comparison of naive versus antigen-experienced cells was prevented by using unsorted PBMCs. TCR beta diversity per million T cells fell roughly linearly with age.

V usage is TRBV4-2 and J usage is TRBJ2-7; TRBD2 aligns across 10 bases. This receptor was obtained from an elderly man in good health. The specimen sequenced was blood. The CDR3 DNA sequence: TGTGCCAGCAGGTTAGCGGGAGGTAGCTCCTACGAGCAGTACTTC. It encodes CASRLAGGSSYEQYF.